Listed here is a single TCR beta chain. Its target is not known. This record belongs to a study of type 1 regulatory T cells. Study overall: This in vitro CD4 product, T-allo10, is enriched for Tr1 cells and alloantigen-specific. Overall study findings and caveats: Compared with non-Tr1 cells, Tr1 cells showed a narrower TCR repertoire.

TCRdb itself ran the reads through MiXCR, one entry per CDR3 protein. The sample has tens of thousands of distinct CDR3 sequences, around 20% seen once; the top ten hold 7% to 10%. Germline V gives CDR1 MNHEY, CDR2 SMNVEV (reference sequence). V lost 2 bases and J 0 bases, leaving 11 bases between the germline ends. The length of the CDR3 is 16 residues. This TCR was sampled from a human donor in good health. The sequenced sample consisted of cultured type 1 regulatory T (Tr1) cells, either the whole culture or a sorted fraction (not recorded which). The chain has TRBV27 and TRBJ2-4, with D unclear. CDR3: CASSLGATVAKNIQYF. The CDR3 DNA sequence: TGTGCCAGCAGTTTAGGAGCTACTGTAGCCAAAAACATTCAGTACTTC.